Shown below are 8 T cell receptor beta chains from a single sample sequenced in a study of Graves' ophthalmopathy and Graves' hyperthyroidism. RNA transcripts served as template for amplifying TCR beta CDR3 sequences. After a first-round RT-PCR with HTBI primers, a second-round multiplex PCR was run. TCRdb recomputed calls from the multiplex PCR reads with MiXCR, one row per CDR3 protein. Here the sample spans about 550,000 distinct CDR3 sequences, under 40% being singletons. The sample was peripheral blood or thyroid tissue (not recorded which). These receptors all stem from an adult man with Graves' hyperthyroidism.

V is TRBV2 and J is TRBJ1-5; TRBD1 matches 8 bases. The V and J ends lost 4 bases and 7 bases, in that order; junction bases with no gene match: 6. The CDR3 has 14 amino acids. Germline loops: CDR1 SNHLY, CDR2 FYNNEI. The CDR3 coding sequence is TGTGCCAGCAGTGTTACAGGGGGTAAACAGCCCCAGCATTTT. This translates into CASSVTGGKQPQHF.

The chain couples TRBV6-1 to TRBJ1-5; TRBD1 is a possible D gene (5 bases). CDR1 is MNHNS, CDR2 SASEGT, per germline. Trimming removed 4 bases at V and 4 bases at J, with 23 bases between. The CDR3 length is 18 residues. CDR3 nucleotide sequence: TGTGCCAGCAGTGGTAACAGGCAGGTAGGGCAAACTAATCAGCCCCAGCATTTT. Its protein product is CASSGNRQVGQTNQPQHF.

The table lists this clonotype with a few counts. The chain recombines TRBV27 with TRBJ2-5; D assignment may be TRBD1 or TRBD2 (6 bases each). The CDR3 runs 16 residues. The V gene lost 4 bases and the J gene lost 4 bases, with 19 bases spanning the gap. Germline V gene data show CDR1 as MNHEY and CDR2 as SMNVEV (reference sequence). CDR3: CASSSQGRGQGETQYF. DNA for the CDR3: TGTGCCAGCAGTTCTCAGGGCCGGGGGCAGGGAGAGACCCAGTACTTC.

In regard to this clonotype: The final CDR3 position lacks the conserved phenylalanine or tryptophan, pointing to a likely read error. The J gene is TRBJ1-1, the V gene TRBV5-1, with D hard to call. Per germline, CDR1 SGHRS and CDR2 YFSETQ. The CDR3 covers 12 residues. Trimming left V 2 bases short and J 5 bases short, with 7 bases between. The CDR3 sequence: CASSFQGTEAFL. CDR3 nucleotides: TGCGCCAGCAGCTTCCAAGGGACTGAAGCTTTCCTT.

About this clonotype itself: With a much larger clone just one base away, this may be a read error. The chain has TRBV19 and TRBJ1-1; D call uncertain. The CDR3 covers 13 residues. Germline V gives CDR1 LNHDA, CDR2 SQIVND (reference sequence). CDR3 amino acids: CASSSRMNTEALF. CDR3 DNA: TGTGCCAGTAGTTCACGTATGAACACTGAAGCTCTCTTT.

In this sample, this clonotype turned up many times. The chain uses TRBV5-1 and TRBJ2-7; D gene ambiguous. From germline, CDR1 is SGHRS and CDR2 YFSETQ. The CDR3 spans 14 residues. The V end was cut by 0 bases, the J end by 2 bases, with 9 bases between. The CDR3 DNA follows: TGCGCCAGCAGCTTGGATACTATCACCTACGAGCAGTACTTC. This translates into CASSLDTITYEQYF.

This clonotype was counted many times. The CDR3 sequence is CASSDLVPYEQYF. In DNA form, the CDR3 reads TGTGCCAGCAGTGATCTGGTCCCCTACGAGCAGTACTTC. This chain connects TRBV2 to TRBJ2-7; D is uncertain. The V end lost 3 bases, the J end lost 2 bases, and 8 bases lay between the germline ends. This CDR3 has 13 amino acids. Germline CDR1 reads SNHLY; CDR2 reads FYNNEI. Combining the CDR3 with reference TRBV2 and TRBJ2-7 gives the whole variable domain EPEVTQTPSHQVTQMGQEVILRCVPISNHLYFYWYRQILGQKVEFLVSFYNNEISEKSEIFDDQFSVERPDGSNFTLKIRSTKLEDSAMYFCASSDLVPYEQYFGPGTRLTVT.

In this sample, this clonotype turned up many times. The chain has TRBV9 and TRBJ2-5; D perhaps matches TRBD1 (6 bases). The V gene lost 0 bases and the J gene lost 2 bases, with 11 bases spanning the gap. CDR1 SGDLS and CDR2 YYNGEE come from the germline V gene. The CDR3 covers 15 residues. CDR3 sequence: CASSVVGAGQETQYF. The CDR3 coding sequence is TGTGCCAGCAGCGTAGTGGGGGCTGGTCAAGAGACCCAGTACTTC.